One sample yielded the 14 T cell receptor beta chains listed below, sequenced in a study of chemoradiotherapy in HPV16-positive cancers. The repertoire was sequenced with immunoSEQ multiplex PCR; TCRdb's copy has only in-frame clones and lacks some. The sample consists of 5,000 or so clones, over 65% of them appearing once. This sample was taken from a patient who underwent chemoradiotherapy. The receptors shown here come from a human donor with HPV-associated anogenital cancer.

CDR3 nucleotides: TGTGCCAGCTCGTGGTCAGGGGACACTGAAGCTTTCTTT. It is translated as CASSWSGDTEAFF. The V and J genes are TRBV6-6 and TRBJ1-1, with D possibly matching TRBD1 (6 bases). The V gene lost 8 bases and the J gene lost 3 bases, with 13 bases spanning the gap. CDR1 and CDR2 from the germline V gene are MNHNY and SVGAGI (reference sequence). The CDR3 loop spans 13 amino acids.

V is TRBV7-9 and J is TRBJ2-3; the D gene is possibly TRBD2 (5 bases). This CDR3 has 13 amino acids. Germline-derived CDR1 and CDR2 are SEHNR and FQNEAQ (reference sequence). Trimming left V 5 bases short and J 4 bases short, with 10 bases between. CDR3 loop: CASSIFGADTQYF. Written as DNA, the CDR3 is TGTGCCAGCAGCATCTTCGGGGCAGATACGCAGTATTTT.

The chain has TRBV19 and TRBJ1-5; D unclear. There are 14 residues in the CDR3. V was trimmed by 5 bases and J by 0 bases, leaving 8 bases between them. CDR1 is LNHDA, CDR2 SQIVND, per germline (reference sequence). The DNA of the CDR3 is TGTGCCAGTAGTTACGCCAGTAGCAATCAGCCCCAGCATTTT. It encodes CASSYASSNQPQHF. Full variable domain (missing parts from reference TRBV19 and TRBJ1-5): DGGITQSPKYLFRKEGQNVTLSCEQNLNHDAMYWYRQDPGQGLRLIYYSQIVNDFQKGDIAEGYSVSREKKESFPLTVTSAQKNPTAFYLCASSYASSNQPQHFGDGTRLSIL.

This sequence joins TRBV6-5 and TRBJ1-1; D remains unclear. The CDR3 extends over 14 amino acids. Trimming stripped 4 bases from V and 6 bases from J, with 15 bases between. Per the germline V gene, CDR1 is MNHEY and CDR2 is SVGAGI. CDR3 region: CASSLDRVRAEAFF. The CDR3 nucleotides read TGTGCCAGCAGTTTGGACCGCGTGAGGGCTGAAGCTTTCTTT.

This CDR3 reads CASSSSRSGNTIYF. CDR3 nucleotide sequence: TGCGCCAGCAGCTCCAGCAGGTCTGGAAACACCATATATTTT. The rearrangement joins TRBV5-1 to TRBJ1-3; no reliable D call. CDR3 size: 14 residues. Germline CDR1 SGHRS, CDR2 YFSETQ. The V and J ends lost 3 bases and 1 base respectively, with 8 bases between them.

The CDR3: CASKRGQGAVEAFF. The CDR3 nucleotides read TGTGCCAGTAAGCGGGGACAGGGGGCGGTTGAAGCTTTCTTT. The chain joins TRBV19 to TRBJ1-1, with 12 bases matching TRBD1. The CDR3 contains 14 residues. Germline V lookup: CDR1 LNHDA, CDR2 SQIVND (reference sequence). Losses at the gene ends were 7 bases for V and 7 bases for J; bases not matched to a gene: 7.

The chain combines TRBV11-2 with TRBJ1-1; D is perhaps TRBD1 (6 bases). The germline gives CDR1 SGHAT, CDR2 FQNNGV. Trimming stripped 2 bases from V and 1 base from J, with 14 bases between. The CDR3 is 16 amino acids. As DNA, the CDR3 is TGTGCCAGCAGCTTATTAAGGGGGAGGACGAACACTGAAGCTTTCTTT. It translates to CASSLLRGRTNTEAFF.

The chain links TRBV27 to TRBJ2-2; D unresolved. The length of the CDR3 is 14 residues. In germline, CDR1 is MNHEY, CDR2 SMNVEV (reference sequence). V was trimmed by 4 bases and J by 6 bases, leaving 12 bases between them. DNA of the CDR3: TGTGCCAGCAGTTACGCTGGATTGGCCGGGGAGCTGTTTTTT. It is translated as CASSYAGLAGELFF.

V and J are TRBV29-1 and TRBJ1-3, with 7 bases fitting TRBD1. Germline CDR1 and CDR2: SQVTM and ANQGSEA. J lost 2 bases, V lost 7 bases, and 5 bases had no gene match. The CDR3 spans 13 residues. The CDR3 region has the DNA TGCAGCGGACACAGGGGAACTGGAAACACCATATATTTT. This translates into CSGHRGTGNTIYF.

The chain combines TRBV7-2 with TRBJ2-5; a weak D match, TRBD1 (5 bases). CDR3 length: 14 amino acids. Looked up from germline, CDR1 is SGHTA and CDR2 is FQGNSA. The V gene lost 6 bases and the J gene lost 4 bases, with 15 bases spanning the gap. The chain's CDR3 is CASSRSGPRETQYF. The CDR3 coding sequence is TGTGCCAGCAGTCGGTCAGGGCCACGAGAGACCCAGTACTTC.

The chain recombines TRBV7-9 with TRBJ2-5; D perhaps matches TRBD2 (6 bases). Germline CDR1 SEHNR, CDR2 FQNEAQ (reference sequence). The length of the CDR3 is 15 residues. V gave up 3 bases and J gave up 2 bases, with 13 bases separating them. CDR3 loop: CASSLGGPIQETQYF. The CDR3 DNA reads as TGTGCCAGCAGCTTGGGAGGCCCCATACAAGAGACCCAGTACTTC.

The V gene is TRBV5-4, the J gene TRBJ1-4; 9 nucleotides align to TRBD1. The germline gives CDR1 SGHNT, CDR2 YYREEE (reference sequence). The CDR3 is 15 amino acids. J gave up 2 bases and V 4 bases, and 3 bases lay outside the gene matches. This chain's CDR3 is CASSGQGRTNEKLFF. The CDR3 DNA sequence: TGTGCCAGCAGCGGACAGGGGAGGACTAATGAAAAACTGTTTTTT.

The rearrangement links TRBV30 to TRBJ2-5, with TRBD2 matching 9 bases. The germline V gene encodes CDR1 GTSNPN and CDR2 SVGIG (reference sequence). CDR3 length: 14 amino acids. V gave up 2 bases and J gave up 5 bases; unmatched junction bases: 6. This CDR3 is CAWSYSGGAETQYF. The CDR3 DNA is TGTGCCTGGAGTTATAGCGGGGGTGCTGAGACCCAGTACTTC.

This clone has a handful of counts. The rearrangement links TRBV19 to TRBJ1-1; D is unclear. CDR3 length equals 11 residues. CDR1 is LNHDA, CDR2 SQIVND, per germline (reference sequence). Trimming pared 5 bases from V and 6 bases from J, leaving 7 bases between. The CDR3 reads CASSAISEAFF. CDR3 nucleotide sequence: TGTGCCAGTAGTGCGATTTCTGAAGCTTTCTTT.